Presented here are 26 T cell receptor beta chains from one specimen sequenced in a study of blood T cell repertoires in COVID-19. Assay used: immunoSEQ multiplex PCR; TCRdb lists only in-frame clones, some missing. The sample has over 400,000 clones, about 89% seen once. Sequenced material: peripheral blood. These receptors all stem from a woman in her forties or fifties with COVID-19, enrolled during active disease.

V and J are TRBV15 and TRBJ1-4; maybe TRBD1 (6 bases). Germline V CDR1 and CDR2: LNHNV, YYDKDF (reference sequence). The CDR3 sequence is 16 residues long. The V end was cut by 4 bases, the J end by 8 bases, with 20 bases between. CDR3 residues: CATSTGGGARGEKLFF. CDR3 nucleotide sequence: TGTGCCACCAGCACCGGAGGGGGGGCAAGAGGGGAAAAACTGTTTTTT.

The gene calls are TRBV19 and TRBJ1-3, with D possibly being TRBD1 (6 bases). The V end lost 6 bases, the J end lost 1 base, and 22 bases lay between the germline ends. The germline V gene encodes CDR1 LNHDA and CDR2 SQIVND (reference sequence). CDR3 size: 18 residues. The DNA of the CDR3 is TGTGCCAGTAGCGCTCGAGGTCCAGGGCAGGGGTCTGGAAACACCATATATTTT. Translation: CASSARGPGQGSGNTIYF.

This clone was counted a few times. The V call is TRBV2, the J call TRBJ1-1; TRBD1 might be the D (6 bases). This CDR3 region has 17 residues. V lost 2 bases and J 1 base, leaving 17 bases between the germline ends. The V gene's germline CDR1 is SNHLY and CDR2 FYNNEI. The CDR3, as DNA: TGTGCCAGCAGTGAATTGGAACAGGGCCCTTCGAACACTGAAGCTTTCTTT. This codes for CASSELEQGPSNTEAFF. The full variable domain, completed using reference TRBV2 and TRBJ1-1, is EPEVTQTPSHQVTQMGQEVILRCVPISNHLYFYWYRQILGQKVEFLVSFYNNEISEKSEIFDDQFSVERPDGSNFTLKIRSTKLEDSAMYFCASSELEQGPSNTEAFFGQGTRLTVV.

V and J are TRBV9 and TRBJ1-2; 9 positions match TRBD1. Looked up from germline, CDR1 is SGDLS and CDR2 is YYNGEE. V lost 5 bases and J lost 1; bases outside the gene matches: 3. This CDR3 is 14 amino acids long. In DNA, the CDR3 is TGTGCCAGCAGTCCGGGACAGGGTAACTATGGCTACACCTTC. Protein sequence: CASSPGQGNYGYTF.

In the case of this clone: The sample holds other DNA sequences that translate to the same CDR3. This chain uses TRBV2 with TRBJ2-7, with D perhaps matching TRBD2 (6 bases). Trimming took 10 bases from V and 5 from J, leaving 9 bases between them. CDR3 length: 10 residues. The germline CDR1 and CDR2 sequences are SNHLY and FYNNEI. The CDR3 coding sequence is TGTGCCACTGGGGGGAACGAGCAGTACTTC. Encoded protein: CATGGNEQYF. The variable domain in full, completed from reference TRBV2 and TRBJ2-7, reads EPEVTQTPSHQVTQMGQEVILRCVPISNHLYFYWYRQILGQKVEFLVSFYNNEISEKSEIFDDQFSVERPDGSNFTLKIRSTKLEDSAMYFCATGGNEQYFGPGTRLTVT.

The chain employs TRBV6-1 and TRBJ1-1; TRBD1 matches at 7 bases. Trimming at V came to 3 bases and at J to 5 bases, leaving 15 bases not matched to a gene. There are 17 residues in the CDR3. Germline V gene data show CDR1 as MNHNS and CDR2 as SASEGT. The CDR3 protein is CASSDSGTEGGRTEAFF. CDR3 DNA: TGTGCCAGCAGTGATTCCGGGACAGAGGGGGGAAGGACTGAAGCTTTCTTT.

CDR3 in DNA: TGCAGTGCTAGTCGCCTTATCCCGGGACAGGGAGGATCACCCCTCCACTTT. Protein: CSASRLIPGQGGSPLHF. This sequence joins TRBV20-1 and TRBJ1-6; 9 bases fit TRBD1. From germline, CDR1 is DFQATT and CDR2 SNEGSKA (reference sequence). The length of the CDR3 is 17 residues. V lost 3 bases and J lost 10; bases outside the gene matches: 16.

CDR3 nucleotide sequence: TGTGCCAGCAGCCAAGTAACTAGTAGGGGGAAGGATACGCAGTATTTT. Translating it yields CASSQVTSRGKDTQYF. The rearrangement joins TRBV3-1 (or the pseudogene TRBV3-2) to TRBJ2-3, with a possible D match to TRBD1 (6 bases). Germline V gene lookup returns CDR1 LGHDT and CDR2 YNNKEL (reference sequence). V gave up 1 base and J gave up 6 bases, with 17 bases separating them. The length of the CDR3 is 16 residues.

This clone was found once. This chain connects TRBV21-1 to TRBJ1-1; TRBD1, the D gene given by the table, was not confirmed from the DNA. TRBV21-1 corresponds to a pseudogene. The CDR3 is made up of 13 amino acids. The DNA for the CDR3 is TGTGCCAGCAGCAAATTAGGGACAGGTGAAGCTTTCTTT. This sequence encodes CASSKLGTGEAFF.

This rearrangement joins TRBV3-1 (or the pseudogene TRBV3-2) to TRBJ2-7, with 7 bases matching TRBD2. There are 15 residues in the CDR3. CDR1 LGHDT and CDR2 YNNKEL come from the germline V gene (reference sequence). The V and J ends lost 1 base and 5 bases, in that order; junction bases with no gene match: 8. The CDR3 region has the DNA TGTGCCAGCAGCCAAGCCGGGAGGTCCGTTAACGAGCAGTACTTC. Its translation is CASSQAGRSVNEQYF.

This rearrangement joins TRBV7-8 to TRBJ1-5; 8 bases are shared with TRBD1. Unmatched junction bases numbered 7, after V lost 5 bases and J lost 7 bases. From germline, CDR1 is SGHVS and CDR2 FQNEAQ. The CDR3 totals 14 residues. This chain's CDR3 is CASSLGQGGQPQHF. CDR3 DNA sequence: TGTGCCAGCAGCCTTGGACAGGGTGGGCAGCCCCAGCATTTT.

The V and J genes are TRBV19 and TRBJ1-1; TRBD1 matches at 7 bases. Trimming removed 8 bases from V and 4 bases from J; junction bases left unmatched: 16. From germline, CDR1 is LNHDA and CDR2 SQIVND (reference sequence). There are 16 residues in the CDR3. CDR3 sequence reads: CASRHPYSGGVTEAFF. The CDR3 coding sequence is TGTGCCAGTCGCCACCCTTATTCAGGGGGAGTCACTGAAGCTTTCTTT. Full variable domain (outside the CDR3, taken from reference TRBV19 and TRBJ1-1): DGGITQSPKYLFRKEGQNVTLSCEQNLNHDAMYWYRQDPGQGLRLIYYSQIVNDFQKGDIAEGYSVSREKKESFPLTVTSAQKNPTAFYLCASRHPYSGGVTEAFFGQGTRLTVV.

The chain joins TRBV3-1 (or the pseudogene TRBV3-2) to TRBJ1-6, with D unclear. V shed 2 bases and J shed 7 bases, with 9 bases lying between them. The CDR3 is made up of 14 amino acids. In germline, CDR1 is LGHDT, CDR2 YNNKEL (reference sequence). The CDR3 coding sequence is TGTGCCAGCAGCCAAAACAGCATGAATTCACCCCTCCACTTT. Its translation: CASSQNSMNSPLHF.

The rearrangement joins TRBV19 to TRBJ1-1; TRBD1 matches at 8 bases. CDR3 length: 18 amino acids. Germline V gene data show CDR1 as LNHDA and CDR2 as SQIVND (reference sequence). V lost 0 bases to trimming and J lost 4 bases; unmatched junction nucleotides: 13. The CDR3 DNA reads as TGTGCCAGTAGTATAGACCCAGGCCAGGGGGCGTTCTCCACTGAAGCTTTCTTT. Its translation: CASSIDPGQGAFSTEAFF.

In regard to this clone: At the DNA level, this CDR3 is encoded by other sequences in the same sample as well. J is TRBJ2-5 and V is TRBV5-1; D remains ambiguous. The CDR3 is 13 residues long. Germline values: CDR1 SGHRS, CDR2 YFSETQ. V lost 4 bases, J lost 4 bases, and 11 bases lay in between. CDR3 nucleotides: TGCGCCAGCAGCCCTGGAGTAGGAGAGACCCAGTACTTC. This gives the protein CASSPGVGETQYF.

The V gene is TRBV12-5, the J gene TRBJ1-5; TRBD1 agrees at 8 bases. V lost 7 bases and J lost 1; bases outside the gene matches: 9. Germline-derived CDR1 and CDR2 are LGHNT and FRNRAP. This CDR3 has 16 amino acids. CDR3 in amino acids: CASASPRTGSNQPQHF. CDR3 DNA: TGTGCTAGTGCCTCCCCCCGGACAGGGAGCAATCAGCCCCAGCATTTT.

V usage is TRBV11-2 and J usage is TRBJ2-7; 12 positions agree with TRBD2. Trimming cost V 3 bases and J 3 bases; bases outside gene matches: 3. CDR1 is SGHAT and CDR2 is FQNNGV in the germline V gene. The CDR3 runs 15 residues. The CDR3 sequence: CASSFLGLAGYEQYF. CDR3 in DNA: TGTGCCAGCAGCTTCTTGGGACTAGCGGGCTACGAGCAGTACTTC.

The V and J genes are TRBV6-5 and TRBJ1-2; D possibly corresponds to TRBD1 (5 bases). V lost 5 bases to trimming and J lost 8 bases, with 12 bases between them. This CDR3 comprises 12 residues. Germline CDR1 reads MNHEY; CDR2 reads SVGAGI. The CDR3 protein is CASSPGLSGYTF. The CDR3 nucleotides are TGTGCCAGCAGTCCGGGACTCTCGGGCTACACCTTC.

This clone was picked up one time. The chain employs TRBV15 and TRBJ2-2; TRBD1 agrees at 10 bases. The CDR3 runs 16 residues. The V and J ends lost 2 bases and 5 bases, in that order; junction bases with no gene match: 5. The germline CDR1 and CDR2 sequences are LNHNV and YYDKDF (reference sequence). CDR3 sequence reads: CATSRFRDRGTGELFF. In DNA, the CDR3 is TGTGCCACCAGCAGATTCCGGGACAGGGGAACCGGGGAGCTGTTTTTT.

The chain combines TRBV19 with TRBJ1-2, with D maybe TRBD1 (6 bases). CDR3 length: 15 amino acids. Trimming cost V 5 bases and J 7 bases, with 20 bases left between them. The germline CDR1 and CDR2 sequences are LNHDA and SQIVND (reference sequence). The CDR3 reads CASSSPGTRDTGYTF. The CDR3 DNA sequence: TGTGCCAGTAGTTCACCCGGGACACGCGACACTGGCTACACCTTC.

J is TRBJ1-5 and V is TRBV6-5; 9 bases match TRBD1. V was pared by 6 bases and J by 6 bases, with 6 bases of the junction left unmatched. CDR3 length: 14 residues. The germline V gene encodes CDR1 MNHEY and CDR2 SVGAGI. The CDR3: CASSVDRGGQPQHF. The CDR3 nucleotides read TGTGCCAGCAGCGTTGACAGGGGGGGTCAGCCCCAGCATTTT.

This chain joins TRBV2 and TRBJ1-2, with 9 bases that match TRBD1. Germline CDR1 reads SNHLY; CDR2 reads FYNNEI. Trimming removed 6 bases from V and 8 bases from J; junction bases left unmatched: 10. The CDR3 extends over 14 amino acids. CDR3: CASSRIRQGEGYTF. DNA for the CDR3: TGTGCCAGCAGCCGAATTAGACAGGGGGAAGGCTACACCTTC.

The chain combines TRBV7-2 with TRBJ2-7; perhaps TRBD1 as D (6 bases). This CDR3 has 16 residues. Trimming shortened V by 5 bases and J by 4 bases, and 21 bases separated the two germline ends. From germline, CDR1 is SGHTA and CDR2 FQGNSA. This chain's CDR3 is CASSGGTGSLLYEQYF. The CDR3 DNA reads as TGTGCCAGCAGCGGAGGTACAGGGTCCCTTTTGTACGAGCAGTACTTC.

As to this clone: Other DNA sequences from this sample encode an identical CDR3 as well. The chain combines TRBV2 with TRBJ2-7, with a possible D match to TRBD2 (6 bases). Trimming took 7 bases from V and 1 from J, leaving 8 bases between them. The CDR3 has 12 amino acids. Germline V CDR1 and CDR2: SNHLY, FYNNEI. The CDR3 region is CASTGGSYEQYF. Written as DNA, the CDR3 is TGTGCCAGCACAGGAGGGTCCTACGAGCAGTACTTC.

In the case of this clone: Different DNA sequences within this sample yield the same CDR3. The J gene is TRBJ2-3, the V gene TRBV7-9; D call uncertain. The germline V and J ends were trimmed by 5 bases and 0 bases, with 3 bases remaining between them. The CDR3 sequence is 12 residues long. The germline V gene has CDR1 SEHNR and CDR2 FQNEAQ (reference sequence). In DNA, the CDR3 is TGTGCCAGCAGCCCTAGCACAGATACGCAGTATTTT. Protein sequence: CASSPSTDTQYF. Complete variable domain (other parts from reference TRBV7-9 and TRBJ2-3): DTGVSQNPRHKITKRGQNVTFRCDPISEHNRLYWYRQTLGQGPEFLTYFQNEAQLEKSRLLSDRFSAERPKGSFSTLEIQRTEQGDSAMYLCASSPSTDTQYFGPGTRLTVL.

The V gene is TRBV19, the J gene TRBJ2-3, with TRBD2 matching 10 bases. Germline V CDR1 and CDR2: LNHDA, SQIVND (reference sequence). The CDR3 contains 17 residues. Trimming at V came to 5 bases and at J to 2 bases, leaving 10 bases not matched to a gene. The CDR3 loop reads CASSRGITSGNTDTQYF. Here the CDR3 DNA reads TGTGCCAGTAGTCGGGGAATCACTAGCGGGAACACAGATACGCAGTATTTT.